This TCR beta chain appears in the sequencing data of a study of CD8+ T cells in alopecia areata (dated by TCRdb to the late 2010s). The study in broad terms: Treated patients were enrolled in an open-label pilot trial of oral tofacitinib at 5 to 10 mg twice daily for moderate-to-severe alopecia areata. RNA was obtained with the PAXgene miRNA kit for fixed scalp, the miRNeasy kit for PBMCs, and the RNeasy kit for mouse skin. Clonality in the scalp was compared among normal scalp (n=4), patchy alopecia areata scalp (n=8), and alopecia totalis/universalis scalp (n=8). Scalp tissue and sorted CD4+ and CD8+ peripheral blood T cells from patchy and totalis/universalis alopecia areata patients and from healthy controls were covered by human TCRbeta sequencing. Biopsies were taken from tofacitinib-treated patients at baseline and again at 4 and 24 weeks into treatment, and several of those patients also had a later scalp biopsy. Tofacitinib was administered for 6 to 18 months, and 6 months of follow-up off drug were then conducted to assess delayed response and recurrence. Amplification of TCRbeta CDR3 regions was done by immunoSEQ multiplex PCR using 35 Vbeta forward primers and 13 Jbeta reverse primers. The study used high-throughput TCRbeta sequencing to examine T cell clonal expansion in alopecia areata, in both the C3H/HeJ mouse model and human patients.

Summary of the overall study and its limitations: Compared with normal scalp, lesional scalp, particularly in alopecia totalis/universalis, had higher clonality and more expanded CD8+ clones, which suggests antigenic drive. Shared TCR sequences between patients were less evident than in mice, which may be partly attributable to HLA diversity in the patient population. Resident alphabeta T cells in normal human skin are also sequenced, complicating scalp TCR repertoire analysis, unlike mouse skin dominated by gammadelta T cells.

The protocol used for the library was the immunoSEQ multiplex PCR assay. RNA was extracted from all samples and reverse transcribed into cDNA, which served as template for TCR sequencing. SuperScript III was used for first-strand cDNA synthesis, primed with a 2:1 mix of oligo-dT and random hexamers. A synthetic immune receptor repertoire was used to assess amplification bias, and residual bias was removed computationally. The study's own analysis went as follows. After raw reads were preprocessed to remove errors, the CDR3 was defined following IMGT conventions as running from the conserved cysteine to phenylalanine. Clonality was computed by normalizing Shannon entropy by log2 of the number of productive unique TCRs and subtracting the result from 1. CD4 or CD8 identity of scalp clones was inferred by cross-referencing scalp TCRbeta sequences with sorted blood CD4 and CD8 repertoires. TCRdb mirrors the immuneACCESS table, restricted to in-frame sequences. Some clones are absent from its copies; in checked studies, under half trace to an unresolved V gene, and the reason for the others is unknown. Clone size and V and J calls were adopted from that table, with D and trimming inferred from the DNA. The sample data list approximately 89,000 clones, and 35% to 45% of these were observed just once. The leading ten clones occupy almost 0.8% of the sample.

Lesional scalp punch biopsies and peripheral blood were obtained from alopecia areata patients. PBMCs were isolated by density centrifugation and stained for CD3, CD4 and CD8, after which CD4+ and CD8+ T cells were sorted on a FACSAria. Taken from cysteine to phenylalanine, the CDR3 has 14 residues. Just the 42-base CDR3 DNA is kept, in frame starting at base 1. V lost 7 bases and J lost 3 bases; the stretch between them is 16 bases long. The germline V gene yields MDHEN for CDR1 and SYDVKM for CDR2. Notes on this clone: No cognate antigen has been identified for it. No clone much larger than this one lies a single base away; base qualities are absent.

This receptor was taken from a human donor with alopecia areata. The specimen was CD4+ T cells sorted from blood. The sequence is built from TRBV28 and TRBJ2-7, with a tentative D call of TRBD1 or TRBD2, each matching 6 bases. The bases read TGTGCCAGCAAGGGGGGCCCAGATGACTACGAGCAGTACTTC. Its translation reads: CASKGGPDDYEQYF. With all but the CDR3 taken from the reference TRBV28 and TRBJ2-7 genes, the full variable domain is: DVKVTQSSRYLVKRTGEKVFLECVQDMDHENMFWYRQDPGLGLRLIYFSYDVKMKEKGDIPEGYSVSREKKERFSLILESASTNQTSMYLCASKGGPDDYEQYFGPGTRLTVT.